The present TCR beta chain was sequenced within a study of blood T cell repertoires in COVID-19. Study in general: Sources were T cells, B-cell-depleted T cells, or PBMCs; the material itself was cDNA or gDNA.

The table came from immunoSEQ multiplex PCR; TCRdb's copy has only in-frame clones and leaves some out. The table has some 110,000 clones, over 70% seen once. The TCR originated in a human donor with acute or convalescent COVID-19. The donor label of this sample is uncertain. Material for sequencing was peripheral blood.

The DNA for the CDR3 is TGTGCCTGGAGCCTACAGGGCTATGGCTACACCTTC. Protein: CAWSLQGYGYTF. The chain is built from TRBV30 and TRBJ1-2, with D possibly TRBD1 on 6 matching bases. Trimming stripped 3 bases from V and 4 bases from J, with 9 bases between. The germline gives CDR1 GTSNPN, CDR2 SVGIG (reference sequence). The CDR3 runs to 12 residues.